A single T cell receptor beta chain is shown here with its context. The protocol was immunoSEQ multiplex PCR, while the TCRdb copy is restricted to in-frame clones and leaves out a portion. This repertoire shows approximately 310,000 clones, 85% found once; its top ten account for under 2%. CDR1 is LNHDA and CDR2 is SQIVND in the germline V gene (reference sequence). Trimming left V 5 bases short and J 0 bases short, with 14 bases between. The CDR3 sequence is 16 residues long. This specimen belongs to a study of blood T cell repertoires in COVID-19. Clinical history reported by participants formed the basis on which cohorts were assigned.

This chain connects TRBV19 to TRBJ2-1; D might be TRBD2 (5 bases). The source is a woman in her twenties or thirties who had been exposed to COVID-19. Sequenced material: PBMCs or T cells enriched from blood (not recorded which). This CDR3 reads CASSSRIGSSYNEQFF. DNA for the CDR3: TGTGCCAGTAGTTCACGAATAGGGAGCTCCTACAATGAGCAGTTCTTC.